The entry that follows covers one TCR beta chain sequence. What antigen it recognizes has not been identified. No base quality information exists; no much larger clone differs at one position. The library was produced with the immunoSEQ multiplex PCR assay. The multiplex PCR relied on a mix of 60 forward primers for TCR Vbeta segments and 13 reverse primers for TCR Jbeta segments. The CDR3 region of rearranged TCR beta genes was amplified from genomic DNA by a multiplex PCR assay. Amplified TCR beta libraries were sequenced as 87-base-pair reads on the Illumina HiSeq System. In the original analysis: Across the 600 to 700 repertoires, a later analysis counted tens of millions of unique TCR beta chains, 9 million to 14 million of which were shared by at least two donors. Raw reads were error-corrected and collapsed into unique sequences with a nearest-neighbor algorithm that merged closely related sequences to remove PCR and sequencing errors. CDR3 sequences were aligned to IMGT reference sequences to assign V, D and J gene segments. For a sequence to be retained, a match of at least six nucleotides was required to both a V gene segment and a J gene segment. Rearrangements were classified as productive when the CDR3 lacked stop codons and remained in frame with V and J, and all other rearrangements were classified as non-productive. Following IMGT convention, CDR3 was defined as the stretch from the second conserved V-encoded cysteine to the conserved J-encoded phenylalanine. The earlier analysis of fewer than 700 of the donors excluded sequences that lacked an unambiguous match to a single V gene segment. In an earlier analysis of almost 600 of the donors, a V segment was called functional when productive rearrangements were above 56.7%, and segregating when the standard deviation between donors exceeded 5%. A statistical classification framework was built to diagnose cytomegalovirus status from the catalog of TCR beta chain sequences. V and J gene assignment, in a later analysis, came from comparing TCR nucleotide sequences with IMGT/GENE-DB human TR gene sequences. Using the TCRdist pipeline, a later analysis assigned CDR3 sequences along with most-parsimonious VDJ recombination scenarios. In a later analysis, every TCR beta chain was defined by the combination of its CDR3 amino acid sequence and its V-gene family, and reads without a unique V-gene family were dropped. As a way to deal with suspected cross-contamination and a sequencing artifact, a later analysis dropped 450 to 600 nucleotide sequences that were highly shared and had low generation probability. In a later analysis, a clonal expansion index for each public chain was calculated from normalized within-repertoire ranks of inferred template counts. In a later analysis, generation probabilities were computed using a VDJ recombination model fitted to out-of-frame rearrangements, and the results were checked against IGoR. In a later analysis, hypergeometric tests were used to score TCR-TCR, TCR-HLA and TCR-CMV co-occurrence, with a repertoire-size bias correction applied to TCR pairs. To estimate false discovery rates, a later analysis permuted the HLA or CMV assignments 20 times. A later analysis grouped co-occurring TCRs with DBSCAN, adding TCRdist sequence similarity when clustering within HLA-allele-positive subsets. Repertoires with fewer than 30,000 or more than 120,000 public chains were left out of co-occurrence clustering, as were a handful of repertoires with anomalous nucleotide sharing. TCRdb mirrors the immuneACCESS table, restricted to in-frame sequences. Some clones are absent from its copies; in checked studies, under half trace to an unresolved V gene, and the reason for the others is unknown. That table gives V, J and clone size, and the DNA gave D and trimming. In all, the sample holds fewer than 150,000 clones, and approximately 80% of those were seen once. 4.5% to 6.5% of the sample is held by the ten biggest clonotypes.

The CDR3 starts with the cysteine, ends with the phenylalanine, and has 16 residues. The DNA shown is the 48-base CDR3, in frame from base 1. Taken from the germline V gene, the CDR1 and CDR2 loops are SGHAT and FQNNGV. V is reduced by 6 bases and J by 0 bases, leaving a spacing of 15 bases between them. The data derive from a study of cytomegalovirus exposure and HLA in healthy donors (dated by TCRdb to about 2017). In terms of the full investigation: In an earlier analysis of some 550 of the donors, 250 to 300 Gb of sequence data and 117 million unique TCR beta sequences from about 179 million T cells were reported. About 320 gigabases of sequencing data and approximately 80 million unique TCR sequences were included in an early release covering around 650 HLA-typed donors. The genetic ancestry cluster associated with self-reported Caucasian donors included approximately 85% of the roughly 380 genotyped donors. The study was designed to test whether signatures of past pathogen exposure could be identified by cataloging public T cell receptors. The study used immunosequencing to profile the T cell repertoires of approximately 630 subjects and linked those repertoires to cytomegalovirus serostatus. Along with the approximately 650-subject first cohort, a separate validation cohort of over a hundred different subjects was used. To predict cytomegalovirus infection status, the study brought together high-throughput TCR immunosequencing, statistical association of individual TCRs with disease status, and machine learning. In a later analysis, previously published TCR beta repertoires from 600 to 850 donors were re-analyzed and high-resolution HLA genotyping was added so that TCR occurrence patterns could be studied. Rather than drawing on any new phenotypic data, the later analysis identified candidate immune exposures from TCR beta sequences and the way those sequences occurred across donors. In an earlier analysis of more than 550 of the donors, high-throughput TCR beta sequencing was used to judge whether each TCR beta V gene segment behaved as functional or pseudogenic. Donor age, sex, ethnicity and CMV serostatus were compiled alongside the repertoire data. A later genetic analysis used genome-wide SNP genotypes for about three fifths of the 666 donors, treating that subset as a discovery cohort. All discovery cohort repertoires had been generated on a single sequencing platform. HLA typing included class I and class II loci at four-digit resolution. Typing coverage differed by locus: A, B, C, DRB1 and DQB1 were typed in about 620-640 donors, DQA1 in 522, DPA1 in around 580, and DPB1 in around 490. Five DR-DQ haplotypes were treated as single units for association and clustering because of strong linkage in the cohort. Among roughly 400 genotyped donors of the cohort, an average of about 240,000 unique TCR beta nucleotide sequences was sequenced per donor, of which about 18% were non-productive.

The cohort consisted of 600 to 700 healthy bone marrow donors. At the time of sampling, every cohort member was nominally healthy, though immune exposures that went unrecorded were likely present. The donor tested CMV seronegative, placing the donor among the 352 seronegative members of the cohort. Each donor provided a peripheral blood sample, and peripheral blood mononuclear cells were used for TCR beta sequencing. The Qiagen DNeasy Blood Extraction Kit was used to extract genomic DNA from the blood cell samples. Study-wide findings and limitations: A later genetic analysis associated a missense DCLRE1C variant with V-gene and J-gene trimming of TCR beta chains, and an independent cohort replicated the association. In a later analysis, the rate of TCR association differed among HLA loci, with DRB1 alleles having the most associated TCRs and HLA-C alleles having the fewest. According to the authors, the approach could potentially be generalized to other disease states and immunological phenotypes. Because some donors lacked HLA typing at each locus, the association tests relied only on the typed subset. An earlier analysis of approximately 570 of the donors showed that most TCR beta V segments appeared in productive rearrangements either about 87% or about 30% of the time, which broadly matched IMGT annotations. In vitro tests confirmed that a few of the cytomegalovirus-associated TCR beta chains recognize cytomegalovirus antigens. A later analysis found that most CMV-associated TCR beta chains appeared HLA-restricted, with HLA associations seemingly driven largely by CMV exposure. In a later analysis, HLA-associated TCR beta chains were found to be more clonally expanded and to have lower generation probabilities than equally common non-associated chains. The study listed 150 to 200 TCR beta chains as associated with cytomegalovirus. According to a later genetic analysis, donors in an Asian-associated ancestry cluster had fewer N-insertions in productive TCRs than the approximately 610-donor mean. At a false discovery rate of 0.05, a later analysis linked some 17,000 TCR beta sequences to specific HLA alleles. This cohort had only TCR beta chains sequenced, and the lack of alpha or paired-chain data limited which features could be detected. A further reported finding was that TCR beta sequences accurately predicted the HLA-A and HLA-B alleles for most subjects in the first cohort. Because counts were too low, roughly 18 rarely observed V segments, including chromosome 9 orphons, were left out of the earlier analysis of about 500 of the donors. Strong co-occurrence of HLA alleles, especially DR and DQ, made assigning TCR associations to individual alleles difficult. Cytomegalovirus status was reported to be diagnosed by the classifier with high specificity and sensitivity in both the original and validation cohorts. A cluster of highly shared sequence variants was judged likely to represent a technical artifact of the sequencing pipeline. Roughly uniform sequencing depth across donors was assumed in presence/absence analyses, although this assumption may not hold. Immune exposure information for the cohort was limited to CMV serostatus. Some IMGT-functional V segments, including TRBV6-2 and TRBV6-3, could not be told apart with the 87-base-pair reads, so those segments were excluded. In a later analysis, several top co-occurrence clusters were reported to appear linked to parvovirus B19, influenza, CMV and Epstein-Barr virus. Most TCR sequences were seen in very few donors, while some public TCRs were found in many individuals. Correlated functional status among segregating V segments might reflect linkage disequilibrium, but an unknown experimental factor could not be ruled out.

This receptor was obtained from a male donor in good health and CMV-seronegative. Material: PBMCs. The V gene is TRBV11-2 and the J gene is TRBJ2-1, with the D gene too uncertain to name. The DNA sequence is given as TGTGCCAGCAGTCGCACTACCCCGAGCTCCTACAATGAGCAGTTCTTC. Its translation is CASSRTTPSSYNEQFF. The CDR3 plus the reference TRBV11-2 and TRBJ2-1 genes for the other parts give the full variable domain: EAGVAQSPRYKIIEKRQSVAFWCNPISGHATLYWYQQILGQGPKLLIQFQNNGVVDDSQLPKDRFSAERLKGVDSTLKIQPAKLEDSAVYLCASSRTTPSSYNEQFFGPGTRLTVL.